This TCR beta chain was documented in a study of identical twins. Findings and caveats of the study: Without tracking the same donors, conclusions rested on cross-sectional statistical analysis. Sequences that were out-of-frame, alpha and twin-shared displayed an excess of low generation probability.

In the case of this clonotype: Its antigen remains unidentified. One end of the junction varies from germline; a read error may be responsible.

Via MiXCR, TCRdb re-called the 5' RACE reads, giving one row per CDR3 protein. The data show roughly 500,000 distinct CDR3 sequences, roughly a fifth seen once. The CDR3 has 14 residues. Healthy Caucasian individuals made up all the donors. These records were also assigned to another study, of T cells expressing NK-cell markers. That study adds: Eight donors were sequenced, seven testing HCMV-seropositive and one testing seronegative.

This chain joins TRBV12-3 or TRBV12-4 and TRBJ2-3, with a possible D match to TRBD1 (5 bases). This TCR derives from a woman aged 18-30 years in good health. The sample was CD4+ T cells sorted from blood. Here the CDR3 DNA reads TGTTCCAGCAGTTCCATAGACAGTACAGATACGCAGTATTTT. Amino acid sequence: CSSSSIDSTDTQYF.